These 14 T cell receptor beta chains came from one sample sequenced in a study of human T cells and chemical hapten exposure. Indicated time point: pre-sensitization, week 0. Treatment given: therapeutic diphenylcyclopropenone sensitization with weekly scalp DPC. One entry per CDR3 protein, called by TCRdb with MiXCR from the RACE reads. The data show about 80,000 distinct CDR3 sequences, less than 15% seen once. The sequenced sample was whole blood, obtained in connection with sensitization to the hapten diphenylcyclopropenone (DPC). These receptors were obtained from a woman aged 45-59 years with alopecia areata. Some clones in this sample may be carry-over from other donors' samples.

The chain combines TRBV5-1 with TRBJ2-2; D might be TRBD1 or TRBD2, each matching 5 bases. Deletions cut 3 bases from V and 3 bases from J, with 12 bases between. From germline, CDR1 is SGHRS and CDR2 YFSETQ. This CDR3 has 15 amino acids. CDR3 in amino acids: CASSSAVGDTGELFF. Written as DNA, the CDR3 is TGCGCCAGCAGCTCTGCGGTGGGGGACACCGGGGAGCTGTTTTTT.

V usage is TRBV5-1 and J usage is TRBJ2-3; 7 nucleotides line up with TRBD1. Germline V gene lookup returns CDR1 SGHRS and CDR2 YFSETQ. There are 15 residues in the CDR3. V was clipped by 2 bases and J by 2 bases; unmatched bases: 5. The CDR3 nucleotides read TGCGCCAGCAGCTTCGGGACAGAATACACAGATACGCAGTATTTT. It codes for CASSFGTEYTDTQYF.

This clonotype has at least ten counts. The rearrangement uses TRBV7-8 and TRBJ2-6; no clear D gene. The V end lost 5 bases, the J end lost 0 bases, and 17 bases lay between the germline ends. The CDR3 extends over 18 amino acids. Germline CDR1 SGHVS, CDR2 FQNEAQ. CDR3 DNA: TGTGCCAGCAGCCCCTACCGAATGACCGGCTCTGGGGCCAACGTCCTGACTTTC. Its protein is CASSPYRMTGSGANVLTF.

This clonotype has only a few counts. This chain uses TRBV20-1 with TRBJ2-1; tentative D call: TRBD1 (5 bases). Germline V gene sequence: CDR1 DFQATT, CDR2 SNEGSKA (reference sequence). The CDR3 spans 17 residues. Trimming removed 1 base at V and 3 bases at J, with 19 bases between. This CDR3 is CSARAPWRSRGYNEQFF. CDR3 in DNA: TGCAGTGCTAGAGCCCCCTGGCGTTCTAGGGGCTACAATGAGCAGTTCTTC.

The V call is TRBV18, the J call TRBJ1-1, with D tentatively TRBD1 (5 bases). V was shortened by 2 bases and J by 12 bases, with 13 bases between the two germline ends. From germline, CDR1 is KGHSH and CDR2 LQKENI. CDR3 length equals 12 residues. CDR3 loop: CASSPSGREPFF. CDR3 in DNA: TGTGCCAGCTCACCAAGTGGCAGGGAACCTTTCTTT.

This clonotype was observed many times. The V gene is TRBV12-3 or TRBV12-4, the J gene TRBJ2-7, with a possible D match to TRBD2 (5 bases). The CDR3 has 15 amino acids. Deletions cut 5 bases from V and 2 bases from J, with 16 bases between. The CDR3 DNA reads as TGTGCCAGCAGTCCCTGGGCTAGCCCGACCTACGAGCAGTACTTC. This sequence encodes CASSPWASPTYEQYF.

The rearrangement joins TRBV4-1 to TRBJ1-1; D unresolved. Germline values: CDR1 MGHRA, CDR2 YSYEKL. This CDR3 contains 15 residues. V was trimmed by 1 base and J by 0 bases, leaving 9 bases between them. In DNA, the CDR3 is TGCGCCAGCAGCCAAGTTAACAGAGTGAACACTGAAGCTTTCTTT. It codes for CASSQVNRVNTEAFF.

The genes are TRBV12-3 or TRBV12-4 and TRBJ1-2; D is perhaps TRBD1 (5 bases). The CDR3 runs 12 residues. Between the trimmed V and J ends, which lost 5 bases and 3 bases, there was a span of 7 bases. The CDR3 loop reads CASSGGDYGYTF. CDR3 nucleotides: TGTGCCAGCAGTGGGGGAGACTATGGCTACACCTTC.

V gene TRBV3-1 combines with J gene TRBJ2-5; D is perhaps TRBD2 (6 bases). This CDR3 has 17 amino acids. CDR1 and CDR2 from the germline V gene are LGHDT and YNNKEL (reference sequence). Deletions cut 5 bases from V and 6 bases from J, with 25 bases between. CDR3 protein: CASSDTRRRRAGKTQYF. The CDR3 nucleotides are TGTGCCAGCAGCGACACCCGAAGACGGAGGGCTGGGAAGACCCAGTACTTC.

V is TRBV11-2 and J is TRBJ2-5, with TRBD2 identical over 10 bases. The CDR3 is 15 amino acids. Trimming at V came to 1 base and at J to 2 bases, leaving 1 base not matched to a gene. Germline assignment: CDR1 SGHAT and CDR2 FQNNGV. Written as DNA, the CDR3 is TGTGCCAGCAGCTTAGCACTAGCGGGGCAAGAGACCCAGTACTTC. As protein: CASSLALAGQETQYF. Combining the CDR3 with reference TRBV11-2 and TRBJ2-5 gives the whole variable domain EAGVAQSPRYKIIEKRQSVAFWCNPISGHATLYWYQQILGQGPKLLIQFQNNGVVDDSQLPKDRFSAERLKGVDSTLKIQPAKLEDSAVYLCASSLALAGQETQYFGPGTRLLVL.

This clonotype has just a few counts. The V call is TRBV5-1, the J call TRBJ2-3, with 11 nucleotides matching TRBD2. CDR3 length: 15 residues. The germline gives CDR1 SGHRS, CDR2 YFSETQ. After removal of 7 bases from V and 2 bases from J, the junction contained 6 bases not matched to a gene. CDR3 sequence: CASGPTSGTTDTQYF. The CDR3 DNA sequence: TGCGCCAGCGGACCGACTAGCGGGACCACAGATACGCAGTATTTT.

The J gene is TRBJ2-5, the V gene TRBV5-1; TRBD2 might be the D (5 bases). Germline V gene lookup returns CDR1 SGHRS and CDR2 YFSETQ. This CDR3 spans 13 amino acids. The V end was cut by 4 bases, the J end by 1 base, with 8 bases between. The chain's CDR3 is CASSPGFQETQYF. The CDR3 DNA follows: TGCGCCAGCAGCCCGGGATTCCAAGAGACCCAGTACTTC.

The gene calls are TRBV9 and TRBJ1-6; D might be TRBD1 (5 bases). CDR1 and CDR2 from the germline V gene are SGDLS and YYNGEE. The V end was cut by 4 bases, the J end by 15 bases, with 14 bases between. The CDR3 loop spans 12 amino acids. CDR3 coding DNA: TGTGCCAGCAGCAAAGATGGGGCTCGCCTCCACTTT. This gives the protein CASSKDGARLHF.

The chain joins TRBV29-1 to TRBJ2-3; D is unclear. CDR3 size: 13 residues. Trimming left V 7 bases short and J 0 bases short, with 11 bases between. In germline, CDR1 is SQVTM, CDR2 ANQGSEA. The DNA for the CDR3 is TGCAGCGGGGGATACCATAGCACAGATACGCAGTATTTT. It translates to CSGGYHSTDTQYF.